The rows below give T cell receptor beta chains drawn from one sample of a study of early T cells in non-severe SARS-CoV-2 infection. TCRdb fed the 5' RACE reads into MiXCR, producing one record per CDR3 protein. The sample carries about 89,000 distinct CDR3 sequences, around 17% recorded once. Sequencing was performed on whole blood, taken at baseline. All receptors derive from an adult who was a healthcare worker with PCR-confirmed SARS-CoV-2 infection or an uninfected control (not recorded which). Each CDR3 is given without its conserved first and last residue.

v_gene	j_gene	CDR3aa
TRBV7-9	TRBJ2-4	ASRPLGGGRAKNIQY
TRBV7-9	TRBJ1-1	ASSFGVENTEAF
TRBV5-8	TRBJ2-3	ASSLLRGSTDTQY
TRBV11-2	TRBJ2-1	ASSSDTGLAGGRVTEQF
TRBV7-6	TRBJ2-1	ASSRGGEQF
TRBV11-2	TRBJ2-7	ASSFRTGTSDSYEQY
TRBV7-8	TRBJ1-1	ASSLGGGTVTEAF
TRBV20-1	TRBJ1-6	SARGQANNSPLH
TRBV7-9	TRBJ2-4	ASSLVGGHKNIQY
TRBV11-2	TRBJ2-7	ASSFWTGDYEQY
TRBV7-9	TRBJ2-3	ATRTDTQY
TRBV27	TRBJ2-3	ASTGQNTDTQY
TRBV5-5	TRBJ2-3	ASSLVREGDTQY
TRBV6-6	TRBJ2-3	ASSQGLAGGPTDTQY
TRBV12-3/TRBV12-4	TRBJ2-5	ASSPGLAGERETQY
TRBV7-9	TRBJ2-5	ASSYRGEETQY
TRBV7-9	TRBJ1-6	ASSFGTAYNSPLH
TRBV6-1	TRBJ2-2	ASHTRGFTGELF
TRBV14	TRBJ2-7	ASSQVGLDWRERSYEQY
TRBV6-2/TRBV6-3	TRBJ2-1	ASADRQNEQF